The 7 T cell receptor beta chains given below trace back to one sample, sequenced in a study of graft-versus-host responses after intestinal transplantation. Their specific antigens are unknown. TCRdb keeps only in-frame clones here, not all; method: immunoSEQ multiplex PCR. The sample contains fewer than 120,000 clones, approximately 92% of which appear only once. The sequenced sample was unstimulated CD8+ T cells sorted from spleen or lymph node cells, obtained before intestinal transplant. These receptors were collected from a human donor who received an intestinal transplant.

V usage is TRBV19 and J usage is TRBJ1-1, with a weak D call TRBD1 (5 bases). The CDR3 consists of 13 residues. V gave up 10 bases and J gave up 0 bases, with 12 bases separating them. Germline values: CDR1 LNHDA, CDR2 SQIVND (reference sequence). CDR3 sequence (DNA): TGTGCCACCTCAGCGGACATGAACACTGAAGCTTTCTTT. This translates into CATSADMNTEAFF. Looking up the rest from reference TRBV19 and TRBJ1-1 gives the full variable domain: DGGITQSPKYLFRKEGQNVTLSCEQNLNHDAMYWYRQDPGQGLRLIYYSQIVNDFQKGDIAEGYSVSREKKESFPLTVTSAQKNPTAFYLCATSADMNTEAFFGQGTRLTVV.

The chain recombines TRBV28 with TRBJ2-3; TRBD1 matches at 7 bases. The CDR3 consists of 16 residues. Germline CDR1 and CDR2: MDHEN and SYDVKM. V lost 5 bases to trimming and J lost 1 base; unmatched junction nucleotides: 9. CDR3 in amino acids: CASSLQGVDGTDTQYF. Written as DNA, the CDR3 is TGTGCCAGCAGTCTTCAGGGGGTTGATGGCACAGATACGCAGTATTTT. Using reference TRBV28 and TRBJ2-3 for the parts outside the CDR3, the full variable domain is DVKVTQSSRYLVKRTGEKVFLECVQDMDHENMFWYRQDPGLGLRLIYFSYDVKMKEKGDIPEGYSVSREKKERFSLILESASTNQTSMYLCASSLQGVDGTDTQYFGPGTRLTVL.

J is TRBJ1-1 and V is TRBV29-1; possible D gene TRBD1, 6 bases. Trimming shortened V by 3 bases and J by 10 bases, and 12 bases separated the two germline ends. The CDR3 totals 11 residues. CDR1 and CDR2 from the germline V gene are SQVTM and ANQGSEA. CDR3 in amino acids: CSVDQGLGAFF. Written as DNA, the CDR3 is TGCAGCGTTGATCAGGGGCTCGGAGCTTTCTTT.

The chain links TRBV5-6 to TRBJ2-7, with D uncertain. The V gene lost 1 base and the J gene lost 6 bases, with 11 bases spanning the gap. Per germline, CDR1 SGHDT and CDR2 YYEEEE. This CDR3 contains 13 residues. The CDR3 is CASSLKSGAEQYF. CDR3 nucleotide sequence: TGTGCCAGCAGCTTGAAGTCAGGAGCCGAGCAGTACTTC.

This chain connects TRBV9 to TRBJ2-1, with 8 nucleotides matching TRBD2. The CDR3 totals 15 residues. V gave up 0 bases and J gave up 8 bases; unmatched junction bases: 7. Germline assignment: CDR1 SGDLS and CDR2 YYNGEE. DNA for the CDR3: TGTGCCAGCAGCGTAGACGGGAGGGCCTTAGATGAGCAGTTCTTC. This sequence encodes CASSVDGRALDEQFF. Based on the CDR3 plus reference TRBV9 and TRBJ2-1, the full variable domain is DSGVTQTPKHLITATGQRVTLRCSPRSGDLSVYWYQQSLDQGLQFLIQYYNGEERAKGNILERFSAQQFPDLHSELNLSSLELGDSALYFCASSVDGRALDEQFFGPGTRLTVL.

V and J are TRBV18 and TRBJ2-5; D is possibly TRBD1 (5 bases). V shed 3 bases and J shed 5 bases, with 10 bases lying between them. CDR3 length equals 13 residues. The germline V gene has CDR1 KGHSH and CDR2 LQKENI. CDR3 loop: CASSPRTSETQYF. In DNA, the CDR3 is TGTGCCAGCTCACCGCGGACATCGGAGACCCAGTACTTC.

This chain joins TRBV13 and TRBJ2-7; TRBD1 agrees at 9 bases. The CDR3 is 15 amino acids. The germline CDR1 and CDR2 sequences are PRHDT and FYEKMQ (reference sequence). Unmatched junction bases numbered 4, after V lost 2 bases and J lost 2 bases. CDR3 coding DNA: TGTGCCAGCAGCTTAACCGGGACAGGGACCTACGAGCAGTACTTC. Translating it yields CASSLTGTGTYEQYF.